One and the same sample provided the 22 T cell receptor beta chains below, sequenced in a study of OX40 agonist ivuxolimab in advanced cancers. Libraries came from the immunoSEQ multiplex PCR assay. The immuneACCESS repertoire file appears here via TCRdb, limited to in-frame rearrangements. These files lack a portion of the clones; in checked studies, under half of the deficit traces to unresolved V genes, and the cause of the others is not known. A total of 15,000 to 25,000 clones appear in this sample, roughly 68% of them only once. Approximately 11% of the sample lies in the top ten. Material: CD4+ or CD8+ T cells sorted from blood, obtained in a trial of the OX40 agonist ivuxolimab. The source is an adult with an advanced solid tumor such as melanoma, head and neck, liver or kidney cancer.

The V and J genes are TRBV13 and TRBJ2-1; the D is unclear. The V end was cut by 5 bases, the J end by 2 bases, with 10 bases between. CDR3 length: 14 residues. Germline V lookup: CDR1 PRHDT, CDR2 FYEKMQ (reference sequence). The CDR3 protein is CASSRGVAYNEQFF. The CDR3 coding sequence is TGTGCCAGCAGCCGAGGCGTCGCCTACAATGAGCAGTTCTTC.

The chain combines TRBV7-8 with TRBJ1-1; the D is unclear. Deletions cut 2 bases from V and 1 base from J, with 5 bases between. Germline V lookup: CDR1 SGHVS, CDR2 FQNEAQ. The CDR3 runs 13 residues. This CDR3 is CASSLRRNTEAFF. Here the CDR3 DNA reads TGTGCCAGCAGCTTACGTCGGAACACTGAAGCTTTCTTT.

This chain uses TRBV7-9 with TRBJ2-7; D gene uncertain. Germline lookup yields CDR1 SEHNR and CDR2 FQNEAQ (reference sequence). V dropped 1 base and J dropped 1 base, with 2 bases sitting between them. CDR3 size: 12 residues. The CDR3 DNA follows: TGTGCCAGCAGCTTAGGGTCCTACGAGCAGTACTTC. Translating it yields CASSLGSYEQYF.

V gene TRBV7-9 combines with J gene TRBJ1-5; TRBD1 aligns across 7 bases. The trim removed 6 bases at V and 5 bases at J, leaving 10 bases unmatched. CDR3 length equals 15 residues. CDR1 is SEHNR and CDR2 is FQNEAQ in the germline V gene (reference sequence). CDR3 amino acids: CASSFDRAGDQPQHF. The CDR3 DNA sequence: TGTGCCAGCAGTTTCGACAGGGCAGGTGATCAGCCCCAGCATTTT.

This clone qualifies as medium-sized (0.01 to 0.1%). The chain employs TRBV6-5 and TRBJ2-7; D unresolved. The CDR3 runs to 13 residues. The V end lost 0 bases, the J end lost 6 bases, and 9 bases lay between the germline ends. Germline V gene lookup returns CDR1 MNHEY and CDR2 SVGAGI. CDR3 in DNA: TGTGCCAGCAGTTACTCGAGTTCATCCGAGCAGTACTTC. Translation gives CASSYSSSSEQYF.

Relative to its sample, this clone is medium-sized. V gene TRBV6-5 combines with J gene TRBJ1-3; D is unresolved. V lost 0 bases to trimming and J lost 5 bases, with 5 bases between them. Germline V gene sequence: CDR1 MNHEY, CDR2 SVGAGI. CDR3 length equals 13 residues. The DNA of the CDR3 is TGTGCCAGCAGTTACTCGTCCCGAAACACCATATATTTT. Its protein is CASSYSSRNTIYF.

CDR3 bases: TGTGCCAGCAGCAATTGGACGGACCTGAACAACTATGGCTACACCTTC. Protein: CASSNWTDLNNYGYTF. The chain joins TRBV7-9 to TRBJ1-2; no reliable D call. The germline gives CDR1 SEHNR, CDR2 FQNEAQ (reference sequence). This CDR3 contains 16 residues. V lost 5 bases to trimming and J lost 2 bases, with 18 bases between them.

The CDR3: CASSEWSGKVEAFF. The CDR3 coding sequence is TGTGCCAGCAGTGAATGGTCGGGTAAGGTTGAAGCTTTCTTT. The chain combines TRBV2 with TRBJ1-1; D remains unclear. This CDR3 is built from 14 residues. Germline V gene data show CDR1 as SNHLY and CDR2 as FYNNEI. Trimming took off 2 bases at V and 7 bases at J, with 14 bases between the two ends.

V usage is TRBV6-6 and J usage is TRBJ1-5; 7 positions agree with TRBD1. The length of the CDR3 is 14 residues. V gave up 2 bases and J gave up 4 bases; unmatched junction bases: 2. The germline V gene encodes CDR1 MNHNY and CDR2 SVGAGI (reference sequence). The CDR3: CASSYTGENQPQHF. The CDR3 nucleotides are TGTGCCAGCAGTTACACAGGGGAAAATCAGCCCCAGCATTTT.

This chain joins TRBV4-1 and TRBJ2-7, with 8 bases lining up with TRBD1. The V and J ends lost 0 bases and 1 base, in that order; junction bases with no gene match: 2. From germline, CDR1 is MGHRA and CDR2 YSYEKL. This CDR3 comprises 15 residues. CDR3 coding DNA: TGCGCCAGCAGCCAAGATGGGACAGGTTCCTACGAGCAGTACTTC. Translating gives CASSQDGTGSYEQYF.

This chain links TRBV5-1 with TRBJ2-2, with 8 nucleotides matching TRBD1. Trimming removed 4 bases from V and 6 bases from J; junction bases left unmatched: 8. The CDR3 is 15 residues long. From germline, CDR1 is SGHRS and CDR2 YFSETQ. In nucleotides, the CDR3 is TGCGCCAGCAGCCCAGGCCAGGGGGCGGCCGGGGAGCTGTTTTTT. Its protein product is CASSPGQGAAGELFF.

J is TRBJ2-7 and V is TRBV11-2; D is possibly TRBD1 (6 bases). The CDR3 spans 15 residues. V was clipped by 3 bases and J by 4 bases, with 16 bases between them. Germline CDR1 is SGHAT and CDR2 is FQNNGV. CDR3: CASSLGAGSLYEQYF. In DNA, the CDR3 is TGTGCCAGCAGCTTGGGGGCAGGGTCGTTATACGAGCAGTACTTC.

The DNA for the CDR3 is TGTGCCAGCAGCTTTGGGGATCAGGCTAACACTGAAGCTTTCTTT. Encoded protein: CASSFGDQANTEAFF. V is TRBV7-3 and J is TRBJ1-1; D is ambiguous. This CDR3 has 15 residues. The germline CDR1 and CDR2 sequences are SGHTA and FQGTGA. The V end was cut by 3 bases, the J end by 2 bases, with 13 bases between.

This clone was counted only a few times. The V gene is TRBV18, the J gene TRBJ2-3; D not resolved. CDR3 length: 14 amino acids. V dropped 4 bases and J dropped 5 bases, with 13 bases sitting between them. Germline values: CDR1 KGHSH, CDR2 LQKENI. CDR3 bases: TGTGCCAGCTCACAATACGGACCGGAAGATACGCAGTATTTT. As protein: CASSQYGPEDTQYF.

This clone was detected only a few times. V gene TRBV18 combines with J gene TRBJ2-7, with D unclear. This CDR3 region has 15 residues. Germline CDR1 reads KGHSH; CDR2 reads LQKENI. V was cut by 0 bases and J by 0 bases, with 9 bases left in between. CDR3 DNA sequence: TGTGCCAGCTCACCACCGGCGGAGACCTCCTACGAGCAGTACTTC. Protein product: CASSPPAETSYEQYF. Filled out from reference TRBV18 and TRBJ2-7, the complete variable domain reads NAGVMQNPRHLVRRRGQEARLRCSPMKGHSHVYWYRQLPEEGLKFMVYLQKENIIDESGMPKERFSAEFPKEGPSILRIQQVVRGDSAAYFCASSPPAETSYEQYFGPGTRLTVT.

The chain combines TRBV4-3 with TRBJ2-7, with D perhaps being TRBD1 or TRBD2 (5 bases each). The CDR3 spans 15 residues. Trimming took off 3 bases at V and 2 bases at J, with 14 bases between the two ends. Germline CDR1 and CDR2: LGHNA and YSLEER. CDR3 DNA: TGCGCCAGCAGCCAGGTCGGGACGGGCCCCTACGAGCAGTACTTC. Residues: CASSQVGTGPYEQYF.

This clone showed up just once. The rearrangement links TRBV7-2 to TRBJ1-1; D remains ambiguous. Germline V gene data show CDR1 as SGHTA and CDR2 as FQGNSA. Trimming shortened V by 2 bases and J by 5 bases, and 3 bases separated the two germline ends. There are 11 residues in the CDR3. The CDR3 DNA follows: TGTGCCAGCAGCTTAAGGACTGAAGCTTTCTTT. Encoded protein: CASSLRTEAFF.

V is TRBV27 and J is TRBJ2-5; the D gene is possibly TRBD2 (6 bases). Gene TRBJ2-7 matches the end of the DNA better, so the J call may be wrong. The CDR3 contains 13 residues. CDR1 MNHEY and CDR2 SMNVEV come from the germline V gene (reference sequence). Here the CDR3 DNA reads TGTGCCAGCAGTTTGACTAGAGGAGACGAGCAGTACTTC. Protein product: CASSLTRGDEQYF.

The chain couples TRBV7-5 to TRBJ2-7; TRBD1 is the table's D call and was not checked against the DNA. TRBV7-5 is a pseudogene locus. CDR3 length: 14 amino acids. This chain's CDR3 is CARSLALKGYEQYF. The CDR3 nucleotides read TGTGCCAGAAGCTTAGCGCTAAAGGGGTACGAGCAGTACTTC.

The J gene is TRBJ1-1, the V gene TRBV6-6; the D is unclear. V dropped 1 base and J dropped 1 base, with 7 bases sitting between them. CDR3 size: 14 residues. Germline lookup yields CDR1 MNHNY and CDR2 SVGAGI (reference sequence). In nucleotides, the CDR3 is TGTGCCAGCAGTTACTACGGACGGAACACTGAAGCTTTCTTT. This encodes CASSYYGRNTEAFF.

The gene calls are TRBV27 and TRBJ2-7; maybe TRBD2 (5 bases). Germline values: CDR1 MNHEY, CDR2 SMNVEV (reference sequence). Deletions cut 6 bases from V and 0 bases from J, with 9 bases between. CDR3 length: 13 residues. The CDR3, as DNA: TGTGCCAGCAGGCTTGGGAGCTCCTACGAGCAGTACTTC. This translates into CASRLGSSYEQYF.

The V call is TRBV6-5, the J call TRBJ2-7, with 7 positions matching TRBD1. The CDR3 sequence is 12 residues long. V dropped 6 bases and J dropped 3; count of bases not matched to a gene: 2. CDR1 MNHEY and CDR2 SVGAGI come from the germline V gene. Written as DNA, the CDR3 is TGTGCCAGCAGCAACAGGGGCTACGAGCAGTACTTC. Its protein is CASSNRGYEQYF.